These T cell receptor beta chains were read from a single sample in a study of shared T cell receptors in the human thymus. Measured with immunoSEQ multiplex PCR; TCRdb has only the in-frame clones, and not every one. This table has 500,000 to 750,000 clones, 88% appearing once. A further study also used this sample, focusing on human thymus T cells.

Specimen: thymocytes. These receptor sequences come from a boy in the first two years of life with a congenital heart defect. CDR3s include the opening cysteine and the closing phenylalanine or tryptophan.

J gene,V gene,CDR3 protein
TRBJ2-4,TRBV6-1,CASSGGTSGAQYF
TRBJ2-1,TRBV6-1,CASSEGGGDGAYNEQFF
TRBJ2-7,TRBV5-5,CASSEGTSGAWEQYF
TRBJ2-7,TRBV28,CASSFRGGSEQYF
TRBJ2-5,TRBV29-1,CSVVQGSRETQYF
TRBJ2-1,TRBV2,CASTHGLAGARNYNEQFF
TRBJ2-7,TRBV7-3,CASSPGHSGASYEQYF
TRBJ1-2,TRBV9,CASSANPRTENYGYTF
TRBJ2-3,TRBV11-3,CASSRGTDTQYF
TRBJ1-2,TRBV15,CATSRDFRAESGYTF
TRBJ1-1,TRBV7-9,CASSTPRGIGNTEAFF
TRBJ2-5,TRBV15,CATSLQAGGGQETQYF
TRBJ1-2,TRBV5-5,CASSVRPTGNYGYTF
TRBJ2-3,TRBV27,CASSWGGTSREADTQYF
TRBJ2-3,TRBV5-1,CASGRLAGVTDTQYF
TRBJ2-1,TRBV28,CASSSLLASSYNEQFF
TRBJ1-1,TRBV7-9,CASSLALSQRTALNTEAFF
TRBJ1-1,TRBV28,CASSYPPGGAFF
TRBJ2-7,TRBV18,CASSPDRGAHEQYF
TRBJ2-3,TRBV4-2,CASSQALQRDASTDTQYF
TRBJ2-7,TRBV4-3,CASSQDRQGSGRVRPYEQYF
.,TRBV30,CAWRVNQQGDEQYF
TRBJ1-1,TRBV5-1,CASSLTGATKEAFF
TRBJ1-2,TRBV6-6,CASRRYGKGWGYTF
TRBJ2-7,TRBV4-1,CASSQQPFGTNSYEQYF
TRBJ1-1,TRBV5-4,CASSLDTGPNTEAFF
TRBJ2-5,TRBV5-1,CASSSRAWEETQYF
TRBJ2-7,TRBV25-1,CASSEFVRDRATYEQYF
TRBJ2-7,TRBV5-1,CASSLEGGRVNFEQYF
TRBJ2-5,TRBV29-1,CSVYPQGTPRETQYF
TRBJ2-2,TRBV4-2,CASSQDPRTGGCTGELFF
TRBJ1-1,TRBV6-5,CASSPYTEAFF
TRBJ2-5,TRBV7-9,CASSSGTSGRSRQETQYF
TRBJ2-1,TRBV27,CASRRTSGRYNEQFF
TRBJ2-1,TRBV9,CASSENLPTSGRWDEQFF
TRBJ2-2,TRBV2,CASRGQGKTGELFF
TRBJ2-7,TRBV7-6,CASSPSGPEQYF
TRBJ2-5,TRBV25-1,CASSVLDKEETQYF
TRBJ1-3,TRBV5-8,CASSFTGPGGTIYF
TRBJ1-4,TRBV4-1,CASSQDGRGTGDEKLFF
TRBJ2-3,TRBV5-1,CASSSWVMGLGGTDTQYF
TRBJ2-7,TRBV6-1,CASRPDRVGPYEQYF
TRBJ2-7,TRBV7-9,CASSLGQPYEQYF
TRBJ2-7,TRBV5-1,CASSLWQGNGEQYF
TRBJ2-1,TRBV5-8,CASSLASGSANEQFF
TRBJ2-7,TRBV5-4,CASSLADKGQGAYEQYF
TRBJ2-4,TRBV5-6,CASSSTDRVDPWIQYF
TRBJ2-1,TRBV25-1,CASSEPTGGNEQFF
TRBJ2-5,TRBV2,CASSEEWGGTSGKETQYF